One sample yielded the 4 T cell receptor beta chains listed below, sequenced in a study of early T cells in non-severe SARS-CoV-2 infection. TCRdb re-derived calls from the 5' RACE reads in MiXCR, one entry per CDR3 protein. This sample yields approximately 71,000 distinct CDR3 sequences, of which 11% are seen a single time; around 6.4% belongs to the top ten. The sequenced sample was whole blood. The receptors stem from an adult who was a healthcare worker with PCR-confirmed SARS-CoV-2 infection or an uninfected control (not recorded which).

This clonotype occurred many times. V is TRBV5-6 and J is TRBJ2-1, with TRBD2 matching over 7 bases. Trimming took 3 bases from V and 0 from J; bases not matched to a gene: 3. The germline gives CDR1 SGHDT, CDR2 YYEEEE. This CDR3 has 15 amino acids. CDR3 amino acids: CASSSSGSSYNEQFF. The DNA of the CDR3 is TGTGCCAGCAGCTCTAGCGGAAGCTCCTACAATGAGCAGTTCTTC.

V gene TRBV5-6 combines with J gene TRBJ2-1, with 7 bases identical to TRBD2. The CDR3 consists of 15 residues. The germline gives CDR1 SGHDT, CDR2 YYEEEE. V trimming: 2 bases; J trimming: 6 bases; junction bases outside the gene matches: 8. DNA for the CDR3: TGTGCCAGCAGCTTTAGGCCAGGGAGGGTCAATGAGCAGTTCTTC. This gives the protein CASSFRPGRVNEQFF.

This clonotype was counted between two and nine times. This chain uses TRBV7-2 with TRBJ2-6; D unclear. The CDR3 is 14 amino acids. V shed 5 bases and J shed 4 bases, with 9 bases lying between them. The germline V gene has CDR1 SGHTA and CDR2 FQGNSA. CDR3 sequence (DNA): TGTGCCAGCAGCCTTTTCAAGGGGGCCAACGTCCTGACTTTC. Protein product: CASSLFKGANVLTF.

This clonotype has a count of ten or more. This chain connects TRBV6-5 to TRBJ1-3; D may be TRBD1 (5 bases). The CDR3 contains 13 residues. The V gene lost 5 bases and the J gene lost 6 bases, with 11 bases spanning the gap. Germline-derived CDR1 and CDR2 are MNHEY and SVGAGI. The CDR3 nucleotides are TGTGCCAGCAGTCGGGACCTATTAAACACCATATATTTT. Residues: CASSRDLLNTIYF.